This TCR beta chain derives from a study of T cell repertoires in ileal Crohn's disease. Notes on the study in general: Endoscopy was done a median approximately 7 months after surgery.

Germline CDR1 WNHNN, CDR2 SYGVQD (reference sequence). V dropped 3 bases and J dropped 6 bases, with 13 bases sitting between them. This CDR3 is 14 amino acids long. Around 490 nanograms of biopsy DNA per sample underwent TCRB immunosequencing. TCRdb's table, derived via immunoSEQ multiplex PCR, lists solely in-frame clones and lacks some. The top ten hold roughly a tenth of the sample, which has 13,000 or so clones, 80% to 85% seen once. Time point: neoterminal ileum biopsy at postoperative endoscopy, about 6 months after surgery. In the case of this clone: What it recognizes is unknown. The same CDR3 is also encoded by other DNA sequences in this sample.

The receptor's source is an adult with Crohn's disease. Sequenced input: ileal tissue. V and J are TRBV10-1 and TRBJ2-3; D may be TRBD2 (6 bases). The CDR3 here is CASSDGGLGDTQYF. CDR3 DNA sequence: TGCGCCAGCAGTGACGGGGGATTAGGGGATACGCAGTATTTT.